The clone carrying this T cell receptor beta chain has just one count. This sample was taken from a study of blood T cell repertoires in COVID-19. Overall study: Sources were T cells, B-cell-depleted T cells, or PBMCs; the material itself was cDNA or gDNA.

Germline V gene sequence: CDR1 SGHTA, CDR2 FQGNSA. The CDR3 loop spans 14 amino acids. V was trimmed by 0 bases and J by 3 bases, leaving 9 bases between them. Recruits, aged roughly 18 to 95 years, lived in 24 US areas. Only in-frame clones appear in the TCRdb table, and some are missing; sequencing was by immunoSEQ multiplex PCR. The repertoire holds fewer than 500,000 clones, with around 87% as singletons. This sequence originates from a man aged 25 to 45 who had recovered from COVID-19. Sequencing input: PBMCs or T cells enriched from blood (not recorded which). This sequence joins TRBV7-2 and TRBJ2-7, with D maybe TRBD1 (5 bases). In nucleotides, the CDR3 is TGTGCCAGCAGCTTAGCACAGGAGAGCTACGAGCAGTACTTC. Its protein is CASSLAQESYEQYF.